This TCR beta chain was retrieved from a study of identical twins. Trimming took off 6 bases at V and 6 bases at J, with 20 bases between the two ends. This CDR3 has 16 residues. Per the germline V gene, CDR1 is MNHEY and CDR2 is SVGAGI. TCRdb re-derived calls from the 5' RACE reads in MiXCR, one entry per CDR3 protein. The repertoire holds 1.5 million to 2 million distinct CDR3 sequences, with roughly 35% as singletons. The clonotype was recovered from a newborn girl in good health. The chain combines TRBV6-5 with TRBJ2-2; D is perhaps TRBD2 (5 bases). The specimen was cord blood. The CDR3 protein is CASSYRLEGTSGELFF. The CDR3 coding sequence is TGTGCCAGCAGCTACCGGCTAGAGGGTACCTCCGGGGAGCTGTTTTTT.